This TCR beta chain was observed in a study of cytomegalovirus exposure and HLA in healthy donors. Notes on the study in general: Cytomegalovirus status was reportedly diagnosed by the classifier with high specificity and sensitivity.

Both 60 Vbeta primers and 13 Jbeta primers went into the PCR. The method was immunoSEQ multiplex PCR; TCRdb's version includes in-frame clones alone and lacks a portion of them. Altogether some 83,000 clones are present, just under 75% being singletons, with the ten largest covering around 4.2%. As concerns this clone: Its antigen is as yet unknown.

Germline assignment: CDR1 LNHDA and CDR2 SQIVND (reference sequence). The CDR3 spans 13 residues. Trimming pared 3 bases from V and 3 bases from J, leaving 8 bases between. This clonotype was obtained from a man between 60 and 75 years old in good health and CMV-seronegative. The sample was PBMCs. The chain joins TRBV19 to TRBJ1-1; D uncertain. The CDR3 reads CASSISFYTEAFF. The CDR3 DNA reads as TGTGCCAGTAGTATCAGTTTCTACACTGAAGCTTTCTTT.